These 6 T cell receptor beta chains were sequenced from one sample in a study of T cells in Graves' hyperthyroidism and ophthalmopathy. There were TCR beta CDR3 regions amplified from RNA transcripts. The TCR CDR3 first-round RT-PCR relied on the HTBI primer set. TCRdb reanalysed the multiplex PCR reads using MiXCR and keeps one entry per CDR3 protein. The sample has about 640,000 distinct CDR3 sequences; 20% to 25% are singletons. The sequencing input was blood. The receptor set was obtained from a young man with Graves' ophthalmopathy.

In DNA, the CDR3 is TGTGCCAGCAGTCGCGGGAAGACTGAAGCTTTCTTT. It translates to CASSRGKTEAFF. The rearrangement joins TRBV6-1 to TRBJ1-1; D is unclear. Between the trimmed V and J ends, which lost 5 bases and 5 bases, there was a span of 9 bases. Germline lookup yields CDR1 MNHNS and CDR2 SASEGT. The CDR3 consists of 12 residues.

The chain has TRBV7-2 and TRBJ2-7; no clear D gene. This CDR3 is 15 amino acids long. The V end lost 5 bases, the J end lost 1 base, and 15 bases lay between the germline ends. Germline V gene lookup returns CDR1 SGHTA and CDR2 FQGNSA. CDR3 region: CASSTQVPSSYEQYF. CDR3 in DNA: TGTGCCAGCAGCACTCAGGTACCGAGTTCCTACGAGCAGTACTTC.

The V and J genes are TRBV28 and TRBJ1-6, with 10 bases that match TRBD1. V lost 4 bases to trimming and J lost 10 bases; unmatched junction nucleotides: 7. The germline V gene has CDR1 MDHEN and CDR2 SYDVKM. There are 15 residues in the CDR3. CDR3 nucleotides: TGTGCCAGCAGTTCTTGGACAGGGGGTCGGTCACCCCTCCACTTT. Translated: CASSSWTGGRSPLHF. The whole variable domain, remainder taken from reference TRBV28 and TRBJ1-6, is DVKVTQSSRYLVKRTGEKVFLECVQDMDHENMFWYRQDPGLGLRLIYFSYDVKMKEKGDIPEGYSVSREKKERFSLILESASTNQTSMYLCASSSWTGGRSPLHFGNGTRLTVT.

In this sample, this clonotype turned up many times. V is TRBV11-2 and J is TRBJ2-5; D is ambiguous. V lost 0 bases and J lost 1, with 3 bases in between. Germline assignment: CDR1 SGHAT and CDR2 FQNNGV. The CDR3 contains 13 residues. The CDR3 nucleotides read TGTGCCAGCAGCTTAGAGACCCAAGAGACCCAGTACTTC. It is translated as CASSLETQETQYF.

V usage is TRBV7-8 and J usage is TRBJ1-4; 9 nucleotides match TRBD1. The CDR3 extends over 16 amino acids. Germline values: CDR1 SGHVS, CDR2 FQNEAQ. V trimming: 5 bases; J trimming: 7 bases; junction bases outside the gene matches: 11. The CDR3 coding sequence is TGTGCCAGCAGCGCCGAACAGGGGGCGATATTTGAAAAACTGTTTTTT. It encodes CASSAEQGAIFEKLFF. Looking up the rest from reference TRBV7-8 and TRBJ1-4 gives the full variable domain: GAGVSQSPRYKVAKRGQDVALRCDPISGHVSLFWYQQALGQGPEFLTYFQNEAQLDKSGLPSDRFFAERPEGSVSTLKIQRTQQEDSAVYLCASSAEQGAIFEKLFFGSGTQLSVL.

The chain employs TRBV10-3 and TRBJ1-2; 7 nucleotides match TRBD1. The V and J ends lost 7 bases and 7 bases, in that order; junction bases with no gene match: 18. The CDR3 sequence is 16 residues long. Germline V gene lookup returns CDR1 ENHRY and CDR2 SYGVKD. CDR3 bases: TGTGCCATCACACGGGGGGGGGCTGACAGGGCGGCTGGCTACACCTTC. It yields the protein CAITRGGADRAAGYTF.